Listed here are 28 T cell receptor beta chains from one sample, sequenced in a study of beta chain features in type 1 diabetes. As every portion of the isolated RNA was reverse transcribed, the sequencing read expressed TCRB transcripts. The table came from immunoSEQ multiplex PCR; TCRdb's copy has only in-frame clones and leaves some out. The sample consists of hundreds of thousands of clones, approximately 10% of them appearing once. The sequencing sample was made of naive CD4+ T cells from blood. These receptors all come from a woman aged 18 to 35 in good health.

The J gene is TRBJ2-7, the V gene TRBV19; 8 bases fit TRBD1. This CDR3 is built from 14 residues. Germline loops: CDR1 LNHDA, CDR2 SQIVND (reference sequence). The trim removed 4 bases at V and 4 bases at J, leaving 6 bases unmatched. CDR3 sequence (DNA): TGTGCCAGTAGTAACCGCAGGGGGCCTTACGAGCAGTACTTC. This sequence encodes CASSNRRGPYEQYF.

The chain combines TRBV28 with TRBJ2-1; D call uncertain. Trimming shortened V by 7 bases and J by 7 bases, and 11 bases separated the two germline ends. The CDR3 totals 12 residues. Per the germline V gene, CDR1 is MDHEN and CDR2 is SYDVKM. CDR3 amino acids: CASTRTLNEQFF. DNA for the CDR3: TGTGCCAGCACGAGGACCTTAAATGAGCAGTTCTTC.

This clone was counted only a few times. The rearrangement joins TRBV19 to TRBJ2-3, with D perhaps matching TRBD1 (6 bases). V dropped 7 bases and J dropped 5 bases, with 13 bases sitting between them. Germline loops: CDR1 LNHDA, CDR2 SQIVND (reference sequence). This CDR3 is 13 amino acids long. The CDR3: CASTPTGKDTQYF. In DNA form, the CDR3 reads TGTGCCAGTACCCCGACAGGCAAAGATACGCAGTATTTT.

V is TRBV27 and J is TRBJ2-5, with TRBD1 identical over 10 bases. The V gene's germline CDR1 is MNHEY and CDR2 SMNVEV (reference sequence). V was pared by 8 bases and J by 5 bases, with 14 bases of the junction left unmatched. The CDR3 length is 16 residues. The CDR3 DNA sequence: TGTGCCAGCCGGGGACAGGGGAAGGGGTTGCGGGAGACCCAGTACTTC. This encodes CASRGQGKGLRETQYF.

This clone came up a few times. This chain links TRBV7-2 with TRBJ1-5; D is perhaps TRBD1 (5 bases). Looked up from germline, CDR1 is SGHTA and CDR2 is FQGNSA. Trimming stripped 1 base from V and 4 bases from J, with 11 bases between. The CDR3 length is 15 residues. CDR3: CASSLVSGRNQPQHF. The CDR3 bases are TGTGCCAGCAGCTTAGTGTCGGGGCGGAATCAGCCCCAGCATTTT.

This chain joins TRBV5-1 and TRBJ2-7; no reliable D call. The germline gives CDR1 SGHRS, CDR2 YFSETQ. CDR3 length: 14 amino acids. V lost 0 bases to trimming and J lost 6 bases, with 13 bases between them. The CDR3 DNA is TGCGCCAGCAGCTTGGTCGCAGGATCAATCGAGCAGTACTTC. Translation: CASSLVAGSIEQYF. The whole variable domain, filled in from reference TRBV5-1 and TRBJ2-7, reads KAGVTQTPRYLIKTRGQQVTLSCSPISGHRSVSWYQQTPGQGLQFLFEYFSETQRNKGNFPGRFSGRQFSNSRSEMNVSTLELGDSALYLCASSLVAGSIEQYFGPGTRLTVT.

The chain combines TRBV7-6 with TRBJ2-6, with D possibly matching TRBD1 (5 bases). The germline V gene encodes CDR1 SGHVS and CDR2 FNYEAQ. This CDR3 has 14 amino acids. V dropped 4 bases and J dropped 6 bases, with 10 bases sitting between them. The CDR3, as DNA: TGTGCCAGCAGCTCAAAAGGGGAGGCCAACGTCCTGACTTTC. It specifies CASSSKGEANVLTF.

The chain joins TRBV2 to TRBJ2-1; TRBD2 is a possible D gene (5 bases). The V gene's germline CDR1 is SNHLY and CDR2 FYNNEI. The CDR3 length is 16 residues. Trimming cost V 6 bases and J 1 base, with 16 bases left between them. The CDR3 region is CASSPRAGLSYNEQFF. The CDR3 region has the DNA TGTGCCAGCAGCCCGAGGGCCGGGCTTTCCTACAATGAGCAGTTCTTC.

Concerning this clone itself: The CDR3 does not end in the conserved phenylalanine or tryptophan, so this is likely a read error. The DNA is left out, because the CDR3 cannot be placed on it with certainty; the CDR3 is given as TCRdb lists it. The chain recombines TRBV7-9 with TRBJ2-4; the DNA was not compared with TRBD2, the D call given in the table. The CDR3 contains 11 residues when both ends are counted. Germline V gives CDR1 SEHNR, CDR2 FQNEAQ (reference sequence). The CDR3 loop reads CASSLIPGGAA.

This clone was detected a few times. The chain employs TRBV7-9 and TRBJ2-2; TRBD2 aligns across 7 bases. The CDR3 has 16 residues. Germline values: CDR1 SEHNR, CDR2 FQNEAQ (reference sequence). V lost 4 bases to trimming and J lost 1 base; unmatched junction nucleotides: 6. In DNA, the CDR3 is TGTGCCAGCAGCTCGAGTAGCGGGTTGAACACCGGGGAGCTGTTTTTT. It translates to CASSSSSGLNTGELFF.

This rearrangement joins TRBV7-2 to TRBJ2-3; unclear D gene. CDR3 length: 15 residues. The germline gives CDR1 SGHTA, CDR2 FQGNSA. The V end lost 0 bases, the J end lost 2 bases, and 9 bases lay between the germline ends. CDR3 region: CASSLAWWNTDTQYF. The CDR3 DNA follows: TGTGCCAGCAGCTTAGCGTGGTGGAACACAGATACGCAGTATTTT.

This clone was counted between two and nine times. The chain joins TRBV7-9 to TRBJ2-7; 10 bases are a match to TRBD1. Germline V gene sequence: CDR1 SEHNR, CDR2 FQNEAQ (reference sequence). J was trimmed by 6 bases and V by 5 bases; bases with no gene match: 13. The CDR3 has 16 residues. CDR3 coding DNA: TGTGCCAGCAGCCTTGTGGGGACAGGGGCTTTCATCGAGCAGTACTTC. Translating gives CASSLVGTGAFIEQYF.

This chain links TRBV28 with TRBJ2-6; D is undetermined. Per germline, CDR1 MDHEN and CDR2 SYDVKM. The CDR3 runs to 13 residues. V was trimmed by 8 bases and J by 0 bases, leaving 5 bases between them. CDR3 sequence (DNA): TGTGCCAGCGAGAACTCTGGGGCCAACGTCCTGACTTTC. The encoded protein is CASENSGANVLTF. The full variable domain, completed using reference TRBV28 and TRBJ2-6, is DVKVTQSSRYLVKRTGEKVFLECVQDMDHENMFWYRQDPGLGLRLIYFSYDVKMKEKGDIPEGYSVSREKKERFSLILESASTNQTSMYLCASENSGANVLTFGAGSRLTVL.

This clone has just a few counts. This sequence joins TRBV7-2 and TRBJ2-1; perhaps TRBD2 as D (6 bases). This CDR3 has 13 amino acids. Trimming took off 0 bases at V and 7 bases at J, with 7 bases between the two ends. CDR1 and CDR2 from the germline V gene are SGHTA and FQGNSA. CDR3 protein: CASSLAAGNEQFF. DNA for the CDR3: TGTGCCAGCAGCTTAGCTGCGGGAAATGAGCAGTTCTTC.

This clone turned up a few times. The chain uses TRBV7-8 and TRBJ2-3; 8 positions agree with TRBD2. The CDR3 is 14 residues long. V was clipped by 11 bases and J by 2 bases; unmatched bases: 9. The germline V gene encodes CDR1 SGHVS and CDR2 FQNEAQ. In DNA form, the CDR3 reads TGTGCCTCCGGGAGGGGGGCCCTCACAGATACGCAGTATTTT. Protein sequence: CASGRGALTDTQYF.

The chain employs TRBV25-1 and TRBJ2-1, with D perhaps being TRBD1 or TRBD2 (5 bases each). The germline CDR1 and CDR2 sequences are MGHDK and SYGVNS. Trimming shortened V by 4 bases and J by 2 bases, and 12 bases separated the two germline ends. The CDR3 sequence is 15 residues long. CDR3 region: CASSVTGTPYNEQFF. CDR3 nucleotides: TGTGCCAGCAGTGTAACCGGGACCCCCTACAATGAGCAGTTCTTC. The full variable domain, its missing parts supplied by reference TRBV25-1 and TRBJ2-1, is EADIYQTPRYLVIGTGKKITLECSQTMGHDKMYWYQQDPGMELHLIHYSYGVNSTEKGDLSSESTVSRIRTEHFPLTLESARPSHTSQYLCASSVTGTPYNEQFFGPGTRLTVL.

This clone was counted only a few times. V is TRBV5-5 and J is TRBJ2-7, with D perhaps matching TRBD1 or TRBD2 (5 bases each). CDR3 length: 13 residues. V was clipped by 3 bases and J by 12 bases, with 19 bases between them. The germline gives CDR1 SGHKS, CDR2 YYEKEE (reference sequence). DNA of the CDR3: TGTGCCAGCAGCTATCCGGGACCTACTTCTAGGTACTTC. Protein sequence: CASSYPGPTSRYF. The entire variable domain, with the rest obtained from reference TRBV5-5 and TRBJ2-7, is as follows: DAGVTQSPTHLIKTRGQQVTLRCSPISGHKSVSWYQQVLGQGPQFIFQYYEKEERGRGNFPDRFSARQFPNYSSELNVNALLLGDSALYLCASSYPGPTSRYFGPGTRLTVT.

This chain joins TRBV30 and TRBJ1-2; D remains ambiguous. CDR1 GTSNPN and CDR2 SVGIG come from the germline V gene (reference sequence). The length of the CDR3 is 13 residues. The germline V and J ends were trimmed by 3 bases and 8 bases, with 16 bases remaining between them. For the CDR3, the DNA is TGTGCCTGGAGCTACTTGGGCACACGGGGCTACACCTTC. Its translation is CAWSYLGTRGYTF.

The rearrangement uses TRBV19 and TRBJ2-4, with 9 bases that match TRBD1. V shed 1 base, J shed 9 bases, and the junction held 7 bases outside the gene matches. Germline CDR1 is LNHDA and CDR2 is SQIVND (reference sequence). There are 15 residues in the CDR3. Here the CDR3 reads CASSIGGQGTGIQYF. CDR3 nucleotides: TGTGCCAGTAGTATAGGTGGACAGGGGACCGGCATTCAGTACTTC. Supplemented by reference TRBV19 and TRBJ2-4, the full variable domain reads DGGITQSPKYLFRKEGQNVTLSCEQNLNHDAMYWYRQDPGQGLRLIYYSQIVNDFQKGDIAEGYSVSREKKESFPLTVTSAQKNPTAFYLCASSIGGQGTGIQYFGAGTRLSVL.

The table lists this clone with a few counts. This chain joins TRBV20-1 and TRBJ2-3; D is perhaps TRBD2 (6 bases). Germline CDR1 DFQATT, CDR2 SNEGSKA (reference sequence). This CDR3 is 11 amino acids long. The CDR3 is CRAGGTDTQYF. In DNA form, the CDR3 reads TGCAGAGCCGGAGGGACAGATACGCAGTATTTT.

This clone was counted a few times. The V call is TRBV9, the J call TRBJ2-7, with a weak D call TRBD1 (6 bases). The CDR3 sequence is 15 residues long. Germline assignment: CDR1 SGDLS and CDR2 YYNGEE. Trimming shortened V by 0 bases and J by 4 bases, and 14 bases separated the two germline ends. The CDR3 loop reads CASSVAAQGGYEQYV. Here the CDR3 DNA reads TGTGCCAGCAGCGTAGCAGCCCAAGGGGGATACGAGCAGTACGTC.

This clone was observed at least ten times. V gene TRBV28 combines with J gene TRBJ2-5; D remains ambiguous. With 0 bases removed from V and 5 bases from J, the gap between germline ends came to 4 bases. The germline V gene encodes CDR1 MDHEN and CDR2 SYDVKM. The length of the CDR3 is 12 residues. Here the CDR3 reads CASSLWKETQYF. The CDR3 DNA reads as TGTGCCAGCAGTTTATGGAAGGAGACCCAGTACTTC.

V is TRBV14 and J is TRBJ2-1; 12 bases are a match to TRBD1. The CDR3 has 16 residues. The trim removed 2 bases at V and 7 bases at J, leaving 6 bases unmatched. The germline gives CDR1 SGHDN, CDR2 FVKESK. DNA of the CDR3: TGTGCCAGCAGCCAACTGGGACAGGGGGCTCGGAATGAGCAGTTCTTC. Its protein is CASSQLGQGARNEQFF. The whole variable domain, filled in from reference TRBV14 and TRBJ2-1, reads EAGVTQFPSHSVIEKGQTVTLRCDPISGHDNLYWYRRVMGKEIKFLLHFVKESKQDESGMPNNRFLAERTGGTYSTLKVQPAELEDSGVYFCASSQLGQGARNEQFFGPGTRLTVL.

This rearrangement joins TRBV14 to TRBJ2-7; D call uncertain. The length of the CDR3 is 13 residues. V dropped 3 bases and J dropped 5 bases, with 11 bases sitting between them. Germline V lookup: CDR1 SGHDN, CDR2 FVKESK. CDR3 DNA sequence: TGTGCCAGCAGCCAGATTCTTCGGGACGAGCAGTACTTC. Amino acid sequence: CASSQILRDEQYF. Combining the CDR3 with reference TRBV14 and TRBJ2-7 gives the whole variable domain EAGVTQFPSHSVIEKGQTVTLRCDPISGHDNLYWYRRVMGKEIKFLLHFVKESKQDESGMPNNRFLAERTGGTYSTLKVQPAELEDSGVYFCASSQILRDEQYFGPGTRLTVT.

J is TRBJ1-2 and V is TRBV7-9; tentative D call: TRBD1 (5 bases). Looked up from germline, CDR1 is SEHNR and CDR2 is FQNEAQ (reference sequence). Trimming took 8 bases from V and 5 from J, leaving 18 bases between them. The CDR3 covers 14 residues. CDR3 region: CASVTGLLEYGYTF. The CDR3, as DNA: TGTGCCAGCGTCACAGGACTCCTTGAATATGGCTACACCTTC.

The table lists this clone with a few counts. The chain has TRBV21-1 and TRBJ2-1; the table's D call, TRBD1, was not checked against the DNA. TRBV21-1 is shown as a pseudogene. The length of the CDR3 is 13 residues. The CDR3 bases are TGTGCCAGCAGCCATCCGAGGACAGGGGAGCAGTTCTTC. It specifies CASSHPRTGEQFF.

The table lists this clone with a few counts. This same CDR3 is encoded by further DNA sequences in the sample. V gene TRBV7-9 combines with J gene TRBJ1-2, with D unresolved. In germline, CDR1 is SEHNR, CDR2 FQNEAQ (reference sequence). This CDR3 is built from 11 residues. V lost 2 bases, J lost 8 bases, and 6 bases lay in between. This CDR3 reads CASSLKGGYTF. In DNA, the CDR3 is TGTGCCAGCAGCTTAAAAGGAGGCTACACCTTC. The complete variable domain, with remaining parts taken from reference TRBV7-9 and TRBJ1-2, reads DTGVSQNPRHKITKRGQNVTFRCDPISEHNRLYWYRQTLGQGPEFLTYFQNEAQLEKSRLLSDRFSAERPKGSFSTLEIQRTEQGDSAMYLCASSLKGGYTFGSGTRLTVV.

The rearrangement uses TRBV2 and TRBJ2-3; unclear D gene. CDR1 SNHLY and CDR2 FYNNEI come from the germline V gene. V was clipped by 8 bases and J by 4 bases, with 13 bases between them. This CDR3 has 13 residues. CDR3 DNA sequence: TGTGCCAGCCTAAGGTTAGGCCCAGATACGCAGTATTTT. This codes for CASLRLGPDTQYF.